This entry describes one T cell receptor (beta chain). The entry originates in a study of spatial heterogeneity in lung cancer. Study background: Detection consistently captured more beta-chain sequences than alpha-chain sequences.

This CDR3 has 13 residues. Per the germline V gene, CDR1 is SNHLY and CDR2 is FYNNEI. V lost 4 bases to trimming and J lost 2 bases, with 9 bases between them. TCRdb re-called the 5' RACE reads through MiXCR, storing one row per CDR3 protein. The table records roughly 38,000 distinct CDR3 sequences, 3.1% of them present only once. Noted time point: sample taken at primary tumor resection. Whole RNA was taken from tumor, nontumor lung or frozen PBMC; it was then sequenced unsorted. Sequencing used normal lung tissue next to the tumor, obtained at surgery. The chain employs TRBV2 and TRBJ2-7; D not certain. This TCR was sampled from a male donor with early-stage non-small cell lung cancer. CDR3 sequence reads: CASSADRTYEQYF. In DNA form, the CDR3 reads TGTGCCAGCAGTGCGGACCGGACCTACGAGCAGTACTTC. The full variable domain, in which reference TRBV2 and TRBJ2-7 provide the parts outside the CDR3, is EPEVTQTPSHQVTQMGQEVILRCVPISNHLYFYWYRQILGQKVEFLVSFYNNEISEKSEIFDDQFSVERPDGSNFTLKIRSTKLEDSAMYFCASSADRTYEQYFGPGTRLTVT.